The source of this T cell receptor beta chain is a study of T cell repertoires in cytomegalovirus infection. Whole-study context: It can be stated that public TCR beta signatures indicated CMV infection as well as a matching HLA type.

Regarding this clonotype: Its specificity is unknown.

General observations from the study: The cumulative frequency of public TCR beta families distinguished individuals who carried CMV together with the relevant HLA. Dominant in the ex vivo response were TCR beta clonotypes restricted by HLA-C and specific for CMV.

CDR3 length: 16 amino acids. CDR1 is LGHNA and CDR2 is YSLEER in the germline V gene. Trimming at V came to 0 bases and at J to 0 bases, leaving 2 bases not matched to a gene. TCRdb called the reads again in MiXCR, with one record for every CDR3 protein. There are 450,000 to 600,000 distinct CDR3 sequences in the sample; 42% occur only once, and about 45% lies in the top ten. Here the sequenced sample was cultured PBMCs, taken from culture after CMV antigen stimulation. This sequence joins TRBV4-3 and TRBJ1-3; 7 nucleotides line up with TRBD1. The receptor comes from a human donor in good health (CMV status not recorded). Some clones in this sample may be carry-over from other donors' samples. The CDR3 nucleotides are TGCGCCAGCAGCCAAGAGGGACAGATCTCTGGAAACACCATATATTTT. Its translation is CASSQEGQISGNTIYF.